A selection of T cell receptor beta chains follows, all from one sample in a study of cytomegalovirus exposure and HLA in healthy donors. Clones were read by immunoSEQ multiplex PCR, and TCRdb kept only the in-frame ones, dropping some. The table lists some 200,000 clones, with less than 6.5% in the top ten. Sequencing was done on a sample of PBMCs. The receptors here all came from a man between 25 and 39 years old in good health and CMV-seronegative. Each CDR3 is given without its conserved first and last residue. The order of the fields is V gene, D gene, J gene, CDR3 length, CDR3 protein. A D gene is named only where the DNA matches it firmly.

>TRBV5-1|TRBD2|TRBJ2-7|15
ASNPFPREGRNHEQY
>TRBV30|NA|NA|14
AWRTQGGAQTYEQY
>TRBV5-1|TRBD1|TRBJ1-2|13
ASSTGGTGVGGYT
>TRBV30|NA|TRBJ1-2|15
AWSRFGSGERYYGYT
>TRBV5-6|NA|TRBJ2-3|14
ASSLKTVGAGRTQY
>TRBV29-1|TRBD1|TRBJ1-1|12
SVEEGTGPTEAF
>TRBV7-2|TRBD1|TRBJ1-4|12
ASSFWTGNVKLF
>TRBV6-5|TRBD1|TRBJ1-6|14
ASSYSRDSDNSPLH
>TRBV5-5|NA|TRBJ1-2|13
ASSWAGGGNYGYT
>TRBV27|NA|TRBJ2-7|11
ASSRAVEYEQY
>TRBV7-9|TRBD1|TRBJ1-4|16
ASSLAWTGRSGNEKLF
>TRBV13|TRBD1|TRBJ2-6|18
ASTHYRDRGLGLGANVLT
>TRBV27|TRBD1|TRBJ1-2|13
ASSLSGQGVYGYT
>TRBV9|TRBD1|TRBJ1-4|12
ASSKQGANEKLF
>TRBV18|NA|TRBJ1-2|16
ASSPVLGAPTSNYGYT
>TRBV7-9|TRBD2|TRBJ2-7|13
ASSSGLAVPYEQY